The sequence of this TCR beta chain was determined in a study of T cell responses to AZD1222 COVID-19 vaccine. Libraries were prepared by immunoSEQ multiplex PCR; TCRdb keeps only in-frame clonotypes and omits some of them. The sample includes about 140,000 clones, roughly nine tenths seen only once; the top ten take approximately 3.4%. After removal of 6 bases from V and 4 bases from J, the junction contained 9 bases not matched to a gene. The CDR3 loop spans 15 amino acids. Germline loops: CDR1 MDHEN, CDR2 SYDVKM. This clonotype was obtained from an adult in good health. Source: peripheral blood, taken on day 0 of AZD1222 vaccination. The chain has TRBV28 and TRBJ2-1, with 7 bases that match TRBD2. In DNA, the CDR3 is TGTGCCAGCAGCCTTAGCGGGCTCATATACAATGAGCAGTTCTTC. It yields the protein CASSLSGLIYNEQFF.